This T cell receptor beta chain originates from a study of T-cell memory formation after mild COVID-19. At the level of the study: Clusters of TCRs were largely donor specific. Study-level findings and limits: Contracting clones localized mainly to CM and EM when CD4+ and mainly to EMRA when CD8+. Second-wave clones with a day 37 peak had unconfirmed SARS-CoV-2 specificity. Contracting clones from day 15 to 85 had balanced CD4/CD8; later expanders favoured CD4+.

With regard to this clonotype: The antigen is unknown.

The CDR3 loop spans 18 amino acids. Trimming took 0 bases from V and 6 from J; bases not matched to a gene: 12. The germline V gene has CDR1 SGHNT and CDR2 YENEEA. TCRdb itself ran the 5' RACE reads through MiXCR, one entry per CDR3 protein. The sample lists roughly 190,000 distinct CDR3 sequences, around 30% occurring once. The sample taken for sequencing was PBMCs or a T cell subset sorted from them (not recorded which). The sequence derives from an adult woman who had mild COVID-19 (a few samples of this study predate the infection). Cell type and time point are not known. V gene TRBV11-3 combines with J gene TRBJ2-1, with TRBD2 matching 9 bases. CDR3 DNA: TGTGCCAGCAGCTTAGATCCCGATTCGGGCGGGAGGGCCAATGAGCAGTTCTTC. This sequence encodes CASSLDPDSGGRANEQFF.